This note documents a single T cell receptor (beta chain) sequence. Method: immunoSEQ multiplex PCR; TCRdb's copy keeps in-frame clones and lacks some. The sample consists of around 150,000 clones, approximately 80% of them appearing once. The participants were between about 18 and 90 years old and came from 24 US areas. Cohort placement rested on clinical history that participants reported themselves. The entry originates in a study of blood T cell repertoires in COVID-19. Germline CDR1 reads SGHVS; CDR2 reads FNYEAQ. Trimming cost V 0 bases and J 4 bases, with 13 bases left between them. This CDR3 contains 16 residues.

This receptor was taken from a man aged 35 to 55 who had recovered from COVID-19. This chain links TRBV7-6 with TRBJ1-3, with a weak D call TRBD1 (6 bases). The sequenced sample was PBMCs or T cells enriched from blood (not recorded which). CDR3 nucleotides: TGTGCCAGCAGCTTAGCCCCAGGGGCTCAGGGAAACACCATATATTTT. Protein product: CASSLAPGAQGNTIYF.